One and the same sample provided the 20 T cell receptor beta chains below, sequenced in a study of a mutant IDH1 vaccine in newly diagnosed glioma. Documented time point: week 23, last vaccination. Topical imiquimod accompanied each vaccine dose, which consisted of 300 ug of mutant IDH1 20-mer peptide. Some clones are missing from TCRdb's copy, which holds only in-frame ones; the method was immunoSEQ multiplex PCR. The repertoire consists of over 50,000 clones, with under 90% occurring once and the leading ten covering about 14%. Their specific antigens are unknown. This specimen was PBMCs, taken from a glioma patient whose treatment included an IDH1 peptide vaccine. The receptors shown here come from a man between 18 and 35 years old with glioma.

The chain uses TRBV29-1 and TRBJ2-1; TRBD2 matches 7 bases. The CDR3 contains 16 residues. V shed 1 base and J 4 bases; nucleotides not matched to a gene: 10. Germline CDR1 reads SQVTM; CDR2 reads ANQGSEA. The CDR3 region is CSVEVGSGMRYNEQFF. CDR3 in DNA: TGCAGCGTTGAAGTAGGCAGCGGGATGAGATACAATGAGCAGTTCTTC.

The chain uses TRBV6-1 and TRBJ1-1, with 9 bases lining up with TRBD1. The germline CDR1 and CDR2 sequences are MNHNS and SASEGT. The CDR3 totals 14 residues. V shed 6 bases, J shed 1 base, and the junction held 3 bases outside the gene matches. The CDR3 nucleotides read TGTGCCAGCAGGAAGGACAGGGGGAACACTGAAGCTTTCTTT. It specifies CASRKDRGNTEAFF.

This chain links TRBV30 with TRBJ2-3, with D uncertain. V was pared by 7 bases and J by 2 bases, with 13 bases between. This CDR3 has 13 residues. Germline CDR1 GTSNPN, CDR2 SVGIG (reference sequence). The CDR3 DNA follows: TGTGCCTTTACCGCCCGGGTCACAGATACGCAGTATTTT. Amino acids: CAFTARVTDTQYF.

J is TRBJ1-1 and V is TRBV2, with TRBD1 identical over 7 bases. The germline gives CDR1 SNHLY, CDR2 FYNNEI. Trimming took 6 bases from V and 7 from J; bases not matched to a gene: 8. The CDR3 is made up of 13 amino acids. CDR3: CASRDRDKGEAFF. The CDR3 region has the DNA TGTGCCAGCAGAGACAGGGATAAGGGTGAAGCTTTCTTT.

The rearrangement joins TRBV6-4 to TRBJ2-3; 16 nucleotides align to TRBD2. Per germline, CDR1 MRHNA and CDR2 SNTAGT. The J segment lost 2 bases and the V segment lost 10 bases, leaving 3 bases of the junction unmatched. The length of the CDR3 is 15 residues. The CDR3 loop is CATGTSGGATDTQYF. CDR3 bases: TGTGCCACCGGGACTAGCGGGGGGGCCACAGATACGCAGTATTTT.

The CDR3 spells CASTKGSAGVAGEQYF. CDR3 bases: TGTGCCAGCACCAAGGGGTCGGCGGGAGTCGCTGGCGAGCAGTACTTC. V gene TRBV6-6 combines with J gene TRBJ2-7; 7 bases are a match to TRBD2. Germline CDR1 and CDR2: MNHNY and SVGAGI (reference sequence). The CDR3 spans 16 residues. Germline trimming cut 7 bases from V and 6 bases from J; bases unmatched to any gene: 18.

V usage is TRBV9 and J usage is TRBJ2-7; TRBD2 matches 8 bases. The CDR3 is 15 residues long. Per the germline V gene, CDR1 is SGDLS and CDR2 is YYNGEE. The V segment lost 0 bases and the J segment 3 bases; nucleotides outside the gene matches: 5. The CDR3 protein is CASSVDGRANYEQYF. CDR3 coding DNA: TGTGCCAGCAGCGTAGACGGGAGGGCCAACTACGAGCAGTACTTC. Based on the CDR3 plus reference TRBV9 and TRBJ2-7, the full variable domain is DSGVTQTPKHLITATGQRVTLRCSPRSGDLSVYWYQQSLDQGLQFLIQYYNGEERAKGNILERFSAQQFPDLHSELNLSSLELGDSALYFCASSVDGRANYEQYFGPGTRLTVT.

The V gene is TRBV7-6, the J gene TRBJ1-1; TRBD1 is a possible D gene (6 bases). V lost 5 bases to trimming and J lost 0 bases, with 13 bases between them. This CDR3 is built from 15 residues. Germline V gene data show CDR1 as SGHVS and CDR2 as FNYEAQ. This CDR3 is CASSNPGHLNTEAFF. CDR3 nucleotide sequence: TGTGCCAGCAGCAATCCGGGACACCTGAACACTGAAGCTTTCTTT.

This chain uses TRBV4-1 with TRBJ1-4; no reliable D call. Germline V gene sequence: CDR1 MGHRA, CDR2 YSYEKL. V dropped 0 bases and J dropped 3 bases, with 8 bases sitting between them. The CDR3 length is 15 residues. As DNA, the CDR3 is TGCGCCAGCAGCCAAGACGTATCGGCTAATGAAAAACTGTTTTTT. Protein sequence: CASSQDVSANEKLFF.

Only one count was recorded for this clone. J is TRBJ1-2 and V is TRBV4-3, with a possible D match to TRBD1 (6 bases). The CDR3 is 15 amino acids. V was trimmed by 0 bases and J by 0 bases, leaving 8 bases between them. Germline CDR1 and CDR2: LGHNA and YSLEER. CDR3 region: CASSQEWGPNYGYTF. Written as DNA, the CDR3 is TGCGCCAGCAGCCAAGAGTGGGGGCCTAACTATGGCTACACCTTC.

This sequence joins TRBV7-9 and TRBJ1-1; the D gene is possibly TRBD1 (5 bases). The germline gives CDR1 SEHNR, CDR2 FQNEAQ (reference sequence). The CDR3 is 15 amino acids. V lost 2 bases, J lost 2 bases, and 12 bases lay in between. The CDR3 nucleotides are TGTGCCAGCAGCTTACAGCCCAGGACAAACACTGAAGCTTTCTTT. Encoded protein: CASSLQPRTNTEAFF. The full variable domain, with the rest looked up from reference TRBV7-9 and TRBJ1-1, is DTGVSQNPRHKITKRGQNVTFRCDPISEHNRLYWYRQTLGQGPEFLTYFQNEAQLEKSRLLSDRFSAERPKGSFSTLEIQRTEQGDSAMYLCASSLQPRTNTEAFFGQGTRLTVV.

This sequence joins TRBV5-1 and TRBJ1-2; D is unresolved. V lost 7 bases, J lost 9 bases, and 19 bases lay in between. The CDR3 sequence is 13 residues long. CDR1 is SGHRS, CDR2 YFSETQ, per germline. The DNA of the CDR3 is TGCGCCAGCGTCGGCGGGCAGGCGAGTAGCTACACCTTC. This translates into CASVGGQASSYTF. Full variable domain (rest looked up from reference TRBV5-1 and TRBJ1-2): KAGVTQTPRYLIKTRGQQVTLSCSPISGHRSVSWYQQTPGQGLQFLFEYFSETQRNKGNFPGRFSGRQFSNSRSEMNVSTLELGDSALYLCASVGGQASSYTFGSGTRLTVV.

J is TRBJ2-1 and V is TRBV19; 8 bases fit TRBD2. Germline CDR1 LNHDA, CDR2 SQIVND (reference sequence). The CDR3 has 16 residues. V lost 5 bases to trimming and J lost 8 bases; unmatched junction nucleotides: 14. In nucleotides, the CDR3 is TGTGCCAGTAGTTGGGGTAGCGGGGACATAATGTATGAGCAGTTCTTC. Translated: CASSWGSGDIMYEQFF.

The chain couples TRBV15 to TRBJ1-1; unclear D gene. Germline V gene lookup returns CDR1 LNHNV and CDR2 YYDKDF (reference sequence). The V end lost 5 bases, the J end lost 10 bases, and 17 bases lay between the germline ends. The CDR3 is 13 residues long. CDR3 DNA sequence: TGTGCCACCAGCCAAGAGGAAGGATTCCGAGCTTTCTTT. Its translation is CATSQEEGFRAFF.

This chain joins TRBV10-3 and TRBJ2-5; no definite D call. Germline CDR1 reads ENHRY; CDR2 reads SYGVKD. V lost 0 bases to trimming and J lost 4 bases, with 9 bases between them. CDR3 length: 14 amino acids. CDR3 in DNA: TGTGCCATCAGTGAGTCCTTAGAAGGAGAGACCCAGTACTTC. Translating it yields CAISESLEGETQYF.

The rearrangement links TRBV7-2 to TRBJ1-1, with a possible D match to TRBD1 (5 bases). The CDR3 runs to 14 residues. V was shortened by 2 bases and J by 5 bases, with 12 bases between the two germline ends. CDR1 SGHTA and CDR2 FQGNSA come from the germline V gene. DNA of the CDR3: TGTGCCAGCAGCTTATCTCCAGGGTCGACTGAAGCTTTCTTT. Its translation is CASSLSPGSTEAFF.

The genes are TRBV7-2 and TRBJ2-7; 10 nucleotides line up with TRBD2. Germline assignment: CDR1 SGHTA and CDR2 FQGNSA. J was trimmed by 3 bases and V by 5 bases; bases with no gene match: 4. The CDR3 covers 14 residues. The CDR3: CASSRSGRLYEQYF. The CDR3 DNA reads TGTGCCAGCAGCCGTAGCGGGAGGCTCTACGAGCAGTACTTC.

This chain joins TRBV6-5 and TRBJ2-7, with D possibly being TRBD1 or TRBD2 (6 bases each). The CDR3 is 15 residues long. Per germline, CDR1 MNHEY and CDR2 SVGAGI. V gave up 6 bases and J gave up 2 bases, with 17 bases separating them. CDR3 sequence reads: CASSSHGGLPYEQYF. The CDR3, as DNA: TGTGCCAGCAGCTCACATGGGGGGCTCCCCTACGAGCAGTACTTC.

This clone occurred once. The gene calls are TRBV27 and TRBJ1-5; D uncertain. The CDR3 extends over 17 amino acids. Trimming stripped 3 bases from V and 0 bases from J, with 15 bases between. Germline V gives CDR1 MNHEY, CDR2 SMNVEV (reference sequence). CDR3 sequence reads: CASSLRGGSTSNQPQHF. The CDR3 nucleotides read TGTGCCAGCAGTTTGCGGGGAGGCTCCACTAGCAATCAGCCCCAGCATTTT.

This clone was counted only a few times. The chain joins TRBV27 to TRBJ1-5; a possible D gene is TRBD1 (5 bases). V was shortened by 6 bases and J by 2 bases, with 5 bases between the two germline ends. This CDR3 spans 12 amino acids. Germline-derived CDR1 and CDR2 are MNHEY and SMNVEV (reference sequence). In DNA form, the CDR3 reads TGTGCCAGCAGGACAGGCAATCAGCCCCAGCATTTT. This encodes CASRTGNQPQHF.